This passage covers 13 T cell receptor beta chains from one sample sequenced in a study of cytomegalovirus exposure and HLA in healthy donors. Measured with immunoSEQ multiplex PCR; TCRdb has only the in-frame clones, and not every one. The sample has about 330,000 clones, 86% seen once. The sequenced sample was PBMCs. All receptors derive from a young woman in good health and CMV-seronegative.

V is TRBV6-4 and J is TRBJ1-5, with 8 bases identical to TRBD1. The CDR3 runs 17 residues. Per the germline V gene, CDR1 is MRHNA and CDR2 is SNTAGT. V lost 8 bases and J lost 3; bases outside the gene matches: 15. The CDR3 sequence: CASPLISTGAHNQPQHF. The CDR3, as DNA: TGTGCCAGCCCTCTCATTTCGACAGGGGCCCACAATCAGCCCCAGCATTTT.

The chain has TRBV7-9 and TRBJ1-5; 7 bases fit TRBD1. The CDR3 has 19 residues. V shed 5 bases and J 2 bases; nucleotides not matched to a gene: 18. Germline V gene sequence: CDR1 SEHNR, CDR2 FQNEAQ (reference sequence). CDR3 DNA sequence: TGTGCCAGCAGCCATATGAGGGGGCTGTTGGACGGTCGCAATCAGCCCCAGCATTTT. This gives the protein CASSHMRGLLDGRNQPQHF.

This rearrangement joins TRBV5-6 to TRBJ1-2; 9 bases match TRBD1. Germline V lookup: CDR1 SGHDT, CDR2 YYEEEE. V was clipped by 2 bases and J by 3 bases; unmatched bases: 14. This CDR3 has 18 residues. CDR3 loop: CASSFYRGPDDSYYGYTF. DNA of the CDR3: TGTGCCAGCAGCTTCTACAGGGGGCCGGACGACTCTTACTATGGCTACACCTTC.

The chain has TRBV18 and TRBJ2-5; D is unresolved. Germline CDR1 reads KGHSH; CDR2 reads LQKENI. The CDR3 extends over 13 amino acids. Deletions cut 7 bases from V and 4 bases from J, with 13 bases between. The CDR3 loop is CASYLELSETQYF. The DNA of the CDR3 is TGTGCCAGCTACCTCGAGCTTTCAGAGACCCAGTACTTC. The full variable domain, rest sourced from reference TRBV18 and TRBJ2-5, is NAGVMQNPRHLVRRRGQEARLRCSPMKGHSHVYWYRQLPEEGLKFMVYLQKENIIDESGMPKERFSAEFPKEGPSILRIQQVVRGDSAAYFCASYLELSETQYFGPGTRLLVL.

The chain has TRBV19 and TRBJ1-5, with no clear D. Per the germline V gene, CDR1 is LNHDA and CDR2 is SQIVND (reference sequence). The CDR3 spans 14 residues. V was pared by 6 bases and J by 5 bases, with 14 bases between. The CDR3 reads CASRGERGHQPQHF. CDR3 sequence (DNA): TGTGCCAGTAGGGGAGAGAGAGGGCATCAGCCCCAGCATTTT.

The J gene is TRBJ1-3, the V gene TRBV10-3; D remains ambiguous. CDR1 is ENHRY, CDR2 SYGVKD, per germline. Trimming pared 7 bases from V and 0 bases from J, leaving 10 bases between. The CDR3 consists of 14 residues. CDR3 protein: CAITETGSGNTIYF. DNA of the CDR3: TGTGCCATCACCGAGACTGGCTCTGGAAACACCATATATTTT.

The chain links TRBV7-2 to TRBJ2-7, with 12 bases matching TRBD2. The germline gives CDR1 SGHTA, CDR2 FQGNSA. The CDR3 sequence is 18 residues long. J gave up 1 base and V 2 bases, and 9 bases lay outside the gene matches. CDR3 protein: CASSLRPTTSGRSYEQYF. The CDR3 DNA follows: TGTGCCAGCAGCTTACGCCCGACAACTAGCGGGAGGTCCTACGAGCAGTACTTC.

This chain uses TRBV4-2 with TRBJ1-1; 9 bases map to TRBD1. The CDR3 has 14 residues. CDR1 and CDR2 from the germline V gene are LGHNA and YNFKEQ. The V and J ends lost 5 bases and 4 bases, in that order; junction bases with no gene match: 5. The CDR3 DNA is TGTGCCAGCAGCGTTGACAGGGGGGTCACTGAAGCTTTCTTT. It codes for CASSVDRGVTEAFF.

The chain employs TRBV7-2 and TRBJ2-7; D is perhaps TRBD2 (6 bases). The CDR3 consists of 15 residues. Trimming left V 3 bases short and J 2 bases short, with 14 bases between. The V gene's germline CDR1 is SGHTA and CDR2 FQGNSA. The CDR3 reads CASSLVSGVAYEQYF. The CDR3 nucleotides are TGTGCCAGCAGCTTGGTTTCGGGAGTCGCCTACGAGCAGTACTTC.

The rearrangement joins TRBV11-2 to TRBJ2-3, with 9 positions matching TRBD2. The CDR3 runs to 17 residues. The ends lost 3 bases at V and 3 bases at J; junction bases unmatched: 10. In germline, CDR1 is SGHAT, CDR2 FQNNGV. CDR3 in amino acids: CASSLNSGSSNTDTQYF. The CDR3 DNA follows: TGTGCCAGCAGCTTGAATAGCGGGAGTAGTAATACAGATACGCAGTATTTT.

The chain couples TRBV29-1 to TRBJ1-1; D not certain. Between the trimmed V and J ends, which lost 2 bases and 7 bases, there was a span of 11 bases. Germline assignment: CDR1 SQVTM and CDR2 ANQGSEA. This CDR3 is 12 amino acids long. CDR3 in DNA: TGCAGCGTTGAAAGGCAGGATAATGAAGCTTTCTTT. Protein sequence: CSVERQDNEAFF.

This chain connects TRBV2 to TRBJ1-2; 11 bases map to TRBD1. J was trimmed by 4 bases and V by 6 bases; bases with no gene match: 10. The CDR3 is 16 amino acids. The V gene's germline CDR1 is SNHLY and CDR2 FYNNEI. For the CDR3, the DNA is TGTGCCAGCAGGGGAAGGACAGGGGGCAATAGCTATGGCTACACCTTC. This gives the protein CASRGRTGGNSYGYTF. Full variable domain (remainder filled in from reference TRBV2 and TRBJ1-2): EPEVTQTPSHQVTQMGQEVILRCVPISNHLYFYWYRQILGQKVEFLVSFYNNEISEKSEIFDDQFSVERPDGSNFTLKIRSTKLEDSAMYFCASRGRTGGNSYGYTFGSGTRLTVV.

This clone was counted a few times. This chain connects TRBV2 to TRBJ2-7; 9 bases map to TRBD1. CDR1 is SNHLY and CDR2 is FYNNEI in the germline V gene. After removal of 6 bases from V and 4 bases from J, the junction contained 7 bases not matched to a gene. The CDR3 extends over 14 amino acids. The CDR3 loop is CASSRGTGRYEQYF. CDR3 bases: TGTGCCAGCAGCAGGGGGACAGGGCGGTACGAGCAGTACTTC.